The present T cell receptor (beta chain) was sequenced within a study of graft-versus-host responses after intestinal transplantation. Study observations and caveats: Peak circulating GvH clone levels tracked with early post-transplant HvG declines.

For this clone: Its antigen is unknown.

Germline V gene sequence: CDR1 SGHRS, CDR2 YFSETQ. V was trimmed by 0 bases and J by 2 bases, leaving 9 bases between them. The CDR3 is made up of 15 amino acids. TCRdb's copy holds only in-frame clones and misses some; the assay was immunoSEQ multiplex PCR. The top ten clones hold under 0.4% of a sample with about 83,000 clones, about 88% of them seen once. This chain joins TRBV5-1 and TRBJ1-5, with D uncertain. This TCR derives from a human donor who received an intestinal transplant. The input for sequencing was unstimulated CD4+ T cells sorted from spleen or lymph node cells, taken before intestinal transplant. CDR3 loop: CASSLEGQGNQPQHF. The CDR3 DNA sequence: TGCGCCAGCAGCTTGGAAGGTCAGGGCAATCAGCCCCAGCATTTT.